A single sample is the source of the 2 T cell receptor beta chains below, sequenced in a study of CD8+ T cells in alopecia areata. TCR sequencing used cDNA made by reverse transcription of extracted RNA. TCRdb's copy holds only in-frame clones and misses some; the assay was immunoSEQ multiplex PCR. The repertoire holds roughly 120,000 clones, with 55% to 60% as singletons. Documented treatment: oral pan-JAK inhibitor, 5-10 mg twice daily. The source was CD4+ T cells sorted from blood, collected at week 24, from a patient treated with tofacitinib. The receptors stem from a human donor with alopecia areata.

The rearrangement uses TRBV7-9 and TRBJ2-7; D possibly matches TRBD1 or TRBD2 (7 bases each). Trimming shortened V by 4 bases and J by 1 base, and 23 bases separated the two germline ends. This CDR3 contains 18 residues. The V gene's germline CDR1 is SEHNR and CDR2 FQNEAQ (reference sequence). CDR3 in amino acids: CASSSYLGGDSFSYEQYF. As DNA, the CDR3 is TGTGCCAGCAGCTCGTATCTTGGGGGGGACAGTTTTTCCTACGAGCAGTACTTC. Combining the CDR3 with reference TRBV7-9 and TRBJ2-7 gives the whole variable domain DTGVSQNPRHKITKRGQNVTFRCDPISEHNRLYWYRQTLGQGPEFLTYFQNEAQLEKSRLLSDRFSAERPKGSFSTLEIQRTEQGDSAMYLCASSSYLGGDSFSYEQYFGPGTRLTVT.

The CDR3 nucleotides read TGCAGCGTTTTACAGGGAGGGACTGAAGCTTTCTTT. This translates into CSVLQGGTEAFF. V usage is TRBV29-1 and J usage is TRBJ1-1; weak D call: TRBD1 (6 bases). Looked up from germline, CDR1 is SQVTM and CDR2 is ANQGSEA. This CDR3 spans 12 amino acids. The germline V and J ends were trimmed by 5 bases and 5 bases, with 12 bases remaining between them.